The rows below give T cell receptor beta chains drawn from one sample of a study of Graves' ophthalmopathy and Graves' hyperthyroidism. TCRdb used MiXCR to reprocess the multiplex PCR reads, holding one entry per CDR3 protein. Of approximately 160,000 distinct CDR3 sequences listed, more than 30% were seen once; the top ten hold less than 6%. The specimen was peripheral blood. The receptors here all came from a woman aged 35 to 49 with Graves' ophthalmopathy. Both conserved end residues are part of each CDR3. A D gene is named only where the DNA matches it firmly. Only some rows state a clone size, as once, few, many or a class for expanded clones.

V: TRBV6-2/TRBV6-3
D: .
J: TRBJ2-7
size: .
DNA: TGTGCCAGCAAACAGGGTGACGGCTACGAGCAGTACTTC
CDR3: CASKQGDGYEQYF

V: TRBV18
D: TRBD1
J: TRBJ2-4
size: many
DNA: TGTGCCAGCTCACCACCCTTCGGACAGGGAAACATTCAGTACTTC
CDR3: CASSPPFGQGNIQYF

V: TRBV5-1
D: .
J: TRBJ1-6
size: many
DNA: TGCGCCAGCAGCTTCGACGGGGAATCACCCCTCCACTTT
CDR3: CASSFDGESPLHF

V: TRBV29-1
D: .
J: TRBJ2-5
size: many
DNA: TGCAGCGTGGTACTAGGAGAGACCCAGTACTTC
CDR3: CSVVLGETQYF

V: TRBV19
D: .
J: TRBJ2-5
size: few
DNA: TGTGCCAGTAGTGGGAAGCCCTACCTCTACCAAGAGACCCAGTACTTC
CDR3: CASSGKPYLYQETQYF

V: TRBV12-3/TRBV12-4
D: .
J: TRBJ2-2
size: .
DNA: TGTGCCAGCAGAACGAGGCCGAACACCGGGGAGCTGTTTTTT
CDR3: CASRTRPNTGELFF

V: TRBV7-2
D: TRBD1
J: TRBJ1-2
size: many
DNA: TGTGCCAGCAGCTCCGCCCTTGGGACAGCAGGCGGCTACACCTTC
CDR3: CASSSALGTAGGYTF

V: TRBV20-1
D: TRBD2
J: TRBJ2-2
size: .
DNA: TGCAGTGCTAGAGATCAGGGACTAGAGGCCGGGGAGCTGTTTTTT
CDR3: CSARDQGLEAGELFF

V: TRBV6-1
D: .
J: TRBJ1-2
size: many
DNA: TGTGCCAGCATGCCCTCGATGGGACGCTATGGCTACACCTTC
CDR3: CASMPSMGRYGYTF

V: TRBV6-1
D: .
J: TRBJ1-1
size: .
DNA: TGTGCCAGCAGTGACCAAGGGGCTCATGCTGAAGCTTTCTTT
CDR3: CASSDQGAHAEAFF

V: TRBV7-3
D: .
J: TRBJ1-1
size: many
DNA: TGTGCCAGCAGCCCCGGGCCGAACACTGAAGCTTTCTTT
CDR3: CASSPGPNTEAFF

V: TRBV6-5
D: .
J: TRBJ1-2
size: .
DNA: TGTGCCAGCAGGTACCGAGAGGTTACCTATGGCTACACCTTC
CDR3: CASRYREVTYGYTF

V: TRBV5-1
D: .
J: TRBJ2-7
size: many
DNA: TGCGCCAGCAGCACGACCGGGACTCGAGGCGCCGAGCAGTACTTC
CDR3: CASSTTGTRGAEQYF

V: TRBV28
D: .
J: TRBJ1-1
size: many
DNA: TGTGCCAGCAAAACCCCGCGGACAAGAAACACTGAAGCTTTCTTT
CDR3: CASKTPRTRNTEAFF

V: TRBV7-2
D: TRBD2
J: TRBJ2-5
size: few
DNA: TGTGCCAGCAGCTTTACGGGAGGGCCGGGAGAGACCCAGTACTTC
CDR3: CASSFTGGPGETQYF

V: TRBV24-1
D: .
J: TRBJ1-1
size: many
DNA: TGTGCCACAATGACAGGAGTGAACACTGAAGCTTTCTTT
CDR3: CATMTGVNTEAFF

V: TRBV27
D: TRBD2
J: TRBJ2-7
size: many
DNA: TGTGCCAGCAGTTCGCCCTTCGAGAGGGGCGGGGGGCCATACGAGCAGTACTTC
CDR3: CASSSPFERGGGPYEQYF

V: TRBV6-1
D: .
J: TRBJ2-7
size: .
DNA: TGTGCCAGCAGTGAGTGGTGGGAATACGAGCAGTACTTC
CDR3: CASSEWWEYEQYF

V: TRBV19
D: .
J: TRBJ2-5
size: .
DNA: TGTGCCAGTAGTAGCGGCAATCACCAAGAGACCCAGTACTTC
CDR3: CASSSGNHQETQYF

V: TRBV12-3/TRBV12-4
D: .
J: TRBJ2-2
size: .
DNA: TGTGCCAGCAGTTCGGATACCGGGGAGCTGTTTTTT
CDR3: CASSSDTGELFF

V: TRBV6-2/TRBV6-3
D: .
J: TRBJ1-2
size: .
DNA: TGTGCCAGCAGTCGATTCGACAGGCTCGATGGCTACACCTTC
CDR3: CASSRFDRLDGYTF

V: TRBV28
D: .
J: TRBJ1-1
size: many
DNA: TGTGCCAGCAGTTGGGGAACCCTTGAAGCTTTCTTT
CDR3: CASSWGTLEAFF

V: TRBV2
D: .
J: TRBJ1-2
size: many
DNA: TGTGCCAGCAGTGAAGCGCCAGGGACCTATGGCTACACCTTC
CDR3: CASSEAPGTYGYTF

V: TRBV28
D: .
J: TRBJ1-2
size: many
DNA: TGTGCCAGCAGTTCCTATCAGGGGAAGTTGGACTATGGCTACACCTTC
CDR3: CASSSYQGKLDYGYTF

V: TRBV11-2
D: TRBD2
J: TRBJ2-7
size: many
DNA: TGTGCCAGCAGCCCAACCGGGACTAGCGTGGGGTTAGATGAGCAGTACTTC
CDR3: CASSPTGTSVGLDEQYF

V: TRBV6-1
D: .
J: TRBJ2-3
size: .
DNA: TGTGCCAGCAGCCGCAGGGCGGATACAGATACGCAGTATTTT
CDR3: CASSRRADTDTQYF

V: TRBV18
D: TRBD1
J: TRBJ1-2
size: few
DNA: TGTGCCAGCTCACCGACGACAGGGAGGATGACAAACTATGGCTACACCTTC
CDR3: CASSPTTGRMTNYGYTF